The 3 T cell receptor beta chains listed next were all sequenced from one sample in a study of blood T cells in healthy people across ages. Combining a sample-barcoded 5' primer with a J-beta primer mix, a second PCR ran for about 7 to 12 cycles. MiXCR was run by TCRdb on the 5' RACE reads, yielding one entry per CDR3 protein. The sample holds fewer than 1,000,000 distinct CDR3 sequences, 40% to 50% seen once. The sample consisted of blood. The receptors were gathered from a man between 60 and 75 years old in good health.

The sample holds a few counts of this clonotype. The rearrangement joins TRBV4-3 to TRBJ1-2; no definite D call. Trimming cost V 0 bases and J 3 bases, with 11 bases left between them. The CDR3 has 15 amino acids. Germline CDR1 LGHNA, CDR2 YSLEER. CDR3 sequence reads: CASSQELQTHYGYTF. CDR3 DNA: TGCGCCAGCAGCCAAGAACTGCAGACACACTATGGCTACACCTTC.

This clonotype was detected a few times. The rearrangement links TRBV7-8 to TRBJ2-1, with 7 positions matching TRBD1. The CDR3 spans 12 residues. V shed 6 bases, J shed 9 bases, and the junction held 5 bases outside the gene matches. The germline CDR1 and CDR2 sequences are SGHVS and FQNEAQ. CDR3 region: CASSSRGFEQFF. CDR3 sequence (DNA): TGTGCCAGCAGTAGCAGGGGGTTTGAGCAGTTCTTC.

This clonotype was counted a single time. CDR3 DNA: TGTGCCAGCAGTCCGTGCACAGATACGCAGTATTTT. Translated: CASSPCTDTQYF. The V call is TRBV12-3 or TRBV12-4, the J call TRBJ2-3; no clear D gene. The V gene lost 5 bases and the J gene lost 1 base, with 4 bases spanning the gap. CDR3 length equals 12 residues.